This T cell receptor (beta chain) originates from a study of blood T cell repertoires in COVID-19. Overall study: Samples taken during acute and convalescent COVID-19 were collected in the United States, Italy and Spain.

The repertoire was sequenced with immunoSEQ multiplex PCR; TCRdb's copy has only in-frame clones and lacks some. This sample has about 140,000 clones, with just under 90% found just once. Germline V gene sequence: CDR1 SGHTA, CDR2 FQGNSA. V lost 1 base to trimming and J lost 3 bases, with 7 bases between them. This CDR3 comprises 13 residues. The rearrangement joins TRBV7-2 to TRBJ2-7, with D uncertain. Material: peripheral blood. This clonotype was sampled from a woman between 50 and 59 years old with active or convalescent COVID-19. This CDR3 is CASSLDGFYEQYF. The CDR3 region has the DNA TGTGCCAGCAGCTTAGACGGGTTCTACGAGCAGTACTTC.